This record concerns one T cell receptor beta chain sequence. This CDR3 contains 13 residues. The germline V gene has CDR1 GTSNPN and CDR2 SVGIG (reference sequence). V shed 0 bases and J 9 bases; nucleotides not matched to a gene: 4. The data are from a study of tumor T cells in aggressive B-cell lymphoma. TCRdb's copy holds only in-frame clones and misses some; the assay was immunoSEQ multiplex PCR. This sample has approximately 12,000 clones; roughly 90% occur once, and the top ten carry 2% to 2.5%. The sample consisted of tumor tissue. This chain uses TRBV30 with TRBJ2-2, with TRBD1 matching 7 bases. The receptor was derived from an adult with diffuse large B cell lymphoma. Here the CDR3 reads CAWSVTGSRELFF. In DNA, the CDR3 is TGTGCCTGGAGTGTGACAGGGTCCAGGGAGCTGTTTTTT. The whole variable domain, filled in from reference TRBV30 and TRBJ2-2, reads SQTIHQWPATLVQPVGSPLSLECTVEGTSNPNLYWYRQAAGRGLQLLFYSVGIGQISSEVPQNLSASRPQDRQFILSSKKLLLSDSGFYLCAWSVTGSRELFFGEGSRLTVL.